The clone carrying this T cell receptor beta chain has ten or more counts. The target antigen is unknown. This library used approximately 0.4 ug RNA and molecular barcoded adaptors spanning alpha/delta and beta/gamma chains. TCRdb redid the calling of the reads with MiXCR, one entry per CDR3 protein. Among 75,000 to 90,000 distinct CDR3 sequences listed, about 12% were seen once. This entry comes from a study of read filtering for tumor transcriptome and immune sequencing. General observations from the study: RNA-seq captured clonotypes less deeply and reliably than IR-seq. Correlation between methods rose after single-read clonotypes were removed.

Germline V gene lookup returns CDR1 LGHNT and CDR2 FRNRAP. With 7 bases removed from V and 0 bases from J, the gap between germline ends came to 10 bases. The CDR3 extends over 14 amino acids. The sample consisted of a population of CD138-negative cells sorted from bone marrow. The chain is built from TRBV12-5 and TRBJ1-5, with no clear D. The clonotype originates from a donor aged 40 or over with multiple myeloma. DNA for the CDR3: TGTGCTAGTGATACTTCCCTTAGCAATCAGCCCCAGCATTTT. This translates into CASDTSLSNQPQHF.